One and the same sample provided the 18 T cell receptor beta chains below, sequenced in a study of OX40 agonist ivuxolimab in advanced cancers. Profiled with immunoSEQ multiplex PCR; TCRdb holds only in-frame clones, not every one. In the table there are about 100,000 clones, about 89% of which are singletons. The sample in question was CD4+ or CD8+ T cells sorted from blood, obtained in a trial of the OX40 agonist ivuxolimab. The source is an adult with an advanced solid tumor such as melanoma, head and neck, liver or kidney cancer.

The rearrangement joins TRBV5-1 to TRBJ2-2; 7 nucleotides line up with TRBD1. Germline values: CDR1 SGHRS, CDR2 YFSETQ. After removal of 3 bases from V and 3 bases from J, the junction contained 5 bases not matched to a gene. This CDR3 comprises 15 residues. The CDR3 sequence: CASSSPQGDTGELFF. CDR3 DNA sequence: TGCGCCAGCAGCTCCCCCCAGGGGGACACCGGGGAGCTGTTTTTT.

The rearrangement links TRBV5-4 to TRBJ2-3; TRBD1 might be the D (7 bases). With 5 bases removed from V and 0 bases from J, the gap between germline ends came to 13 bases. This CDR3 is built from 15 residues. Germline V lookup: CDR1 SGHNT, CDR2 YYREEE (reference sequence). The CDR3 region has the DNA TGTGCCAGCAGGCGGGACAGAACTAGCACAGATACGCAGTATTTT. Its translation is CASRRDRTSTDTQYF.

The rearrangement joins TRBV5-1 to TRBJ2-1, with 7 bases aligning to TRBD1. V shed 6 bases and J 5 bases; nucleotides not matched to a gene: 11. In germline, CDR1 is SGHRS, CDR2 YFSETQ. The CDR3 sequence is 15 residues long. CDR3 protein: CASNLLGTVDNEQFF. The CDR3 DNA sequence: TGCGCCAGCAACCTTTTGGGGACAGTGGACAATGAGCAGTTCTTC.

The CDR3 DNA sequence: TGTGCCAGCAGCTTGGGGACAGGGAAGGGCTACACCTTC. It specifies CASSLGTGKGYTF. The chain joins TRBV5-6 to TRBJ1-2; TRBD1 aligns across 8 bases. Germline V gene sequence: CDR1 SGHDT, CDR2 YYEEEE. This CDR3 spans 13 amino acids. V lost 0 bases, J lost 8 bases, and 3 bases stayed unmatched.

V usage is TRBV19 and J usage is TRBJ1-5; D ambiguous. V lost 3 bases and J 2 bases, leaving 11 bases between the germline ends. The V gene's germline CDR1 is LNHDA and CDR2 SQIVND (reference sequence). This CDR3 contains 15 residues. The CDR3 nucleotides read TGTGCCAGTAGTATCAGCCAGCCAGGCAATCAGCCCCAGCATTTT. It is translated as CASSISQPGNQPQHF.

The chain's CDR3 is CATLGQGNTEAFF. The CDR3 bases are TGTGCCACGCTGGGACAGGGGAACACTGAAGCTTTCTTT. This chain links TRBV6-5 with TRBJ1-1; TRBD1 aligns across 9 bases. Germline-derived CDR1 and CDR2 are MNHEY and SVGAGI. Trimming at V came to 10 bases and at J to 1 base, leaving 4 bases not matched to a gene. The CDR3 extends over 13 amino acids.

The chain uses TRBV5-1 and TRBJ1-1; the D gene is possibly TRBD1 (6 bases). Germline values: CDR1 SGHRS, CDR2 YFSETQ. V lost 4 bases and J lost 3, with 19 bases in between. CDR3 size: 16 residues. CDR3 loop: CASSRDNRVLDTEAFF. In DNA form, the CDR3 reads TGCGCCAGCAGCCGGGACAACCGCGTGCTGGACACTGAAGCTTTCTTT. Variable domain in full (rest from reference TRBV5-1 and TRBJ1-1): KAGVTQTPRYLIKTRGQQVTLSCSPISGHRSVSWYQQTPGQGLQFLFEYFSETQRNKGNFPGRFSGRQFSNSRSEMNVSTLELGDSALYLCASSRDNRVLDTEAFFGQGTRLTVV.

This chain links TRBV10-3 with TRBJ2-5, with 11 bases aligning to TRBD2. Trimming cost V 6 bases and J 5 bases; bases outside gene matches: 5. The CDR3 runs to 14 residues. CDR1 and CDR2 from the germline V gene are ENHRY and SYGVKD. In nucleotides, the CDR3 is TGTGCCATCAGCGGACTAGCGGGTAGGGAGACCCAGTACTTC. Its protein product is CAISGLAGRETQYF.

Only a few counts were recorded for this clone. This chain connects TRBV30 to TRBJ1-1; no definite D call. The CDR3 totals 13 residues. V was cut by 1 base and J by 0 bases, with 6 bases left in between. From germline, CDR1 is GTSNPN and CDR2 SVGIG (reference sequence). In DNA form, the CDR3 reads TGTGCCTGGAGTGCAAGAATGAACACTGAAGCTTTCTTT. Translation gives CAWSARMNTEAFF.

The chain is built from TRBV5-1 and TRBJ2-3; perhaps TRBD1 as D (6 bases). The V gene lost 4 bases and the J gene lost 3 bases, with 18 bases spanning the gap. The CDR3 sequence is 16 residues long. Germline V gene lookup returns CDR1 SGHRS and CDR2 YFSETQ. The CDR3 is CASSPGTHGMTDTQYF. The CDR3 nucleotides are TGCGCCAGCAGCCCAGGGACACACGGTATGACAGATACGCAGTATTTT.

The rearrangement uses TRBV15 and TRBJ2-7; a weak D match, TRBD1 (5 bases). This CDR3 has 12 amino acids. Germline loops: CDR1 LNHNV, CDR2 YYDKDF (reference sequence). The V end lost 3 bases, the J end lost 3 bases, and 6 bases lay between the germline ends. CDR3 region: CATSSTGYEQYF. CDR3 bases: TGTGCCACCAGCAGTACAGGCTACGAGCAGTACTTC.

The chain couples TRBV5-1 to TRBJ2-3; D remains unclear. Trimming shortened V by 3 bases and J by 4 bases, and 9 bases separated the two germline ends. The CDR3 totals 13 residues. In germline, CDR1 is SGHRS, CDR2 YFSETQ. The CDR3 loop reads CASSSIRPDTQYF. CDR3 DNA sequence: TGCGCCAGCAGCTCGATTCGCCCAGATACGCAGTATTTT.

V usage is TRBV6-1 and J usage is TRBJ1-4; D is ambiguous. The CDR3 sequence is 16 residues long. The V gene's germline CDR1 is MNHNS and CDR2 SASEGT. Trimming removed 3 bases at V and 4 bases at J, with 15 bases between. This CDR3 reads CASSDEAGQRNEKLFF. CDR3 DNA sequence: TGTGCCAGCAGTGACGAGGCCGGCCAGCGTAATGAAAAACTGTTTTTT.

The chain uses TRBV19 and TRBJ2-3; either TRBD1 or TRBD2 may supply D (6 bases each). This CDR3 is built from 13 residues. Deletions cut 6 bases from V and 6 bases from J, with 13 bases between. The V gene's germline CDR1 is LNHDA and CDR2 SQIVND (reference sequence). The CDR3 DNA reads as TGTGCCAGTAGGTCGAGGGGGGCCGATACGCAGTATTTT. Protein sequence: CASRSRGADTQYF.

This clone showed up just once. This chain uses TRBV5-1 with TRBJ1-2; TRBD1 matches at 7 bases. This CDR3 has 15 residues. V gave up 2 bases and J gave up 4 bases; unmatched junction bases: 8. Germline-derived CDR1 and CDR2 are SGHRS and YFSETQ. Here the CDR3 reads CASSLGQGGPYGYTF. DNA for the CDR3: TGCGCCAGCAGCTTAGGACAAGGGGGCCCCTATGGCTACACCTTC.

The CDR3 sequence: CASSSLGGKAFF. In DNA, the CDR3 is TGTGCCAGCAGTTCCCTAGGAGGGAAAGCTTTCTTT. The chain employs TRBV6-5 and TRBJ1-1; D is unclear. The CDR3 is 12 amino acids. Germline-derived CDR1 and CDR2 are MNHEY and SVGAGI. V gave up 4 bases and J gave up 9 bases, with 12 bases separating them.

The genes are TRBV5-4 and TRBJ1-3; D may be TRBD1 (5 bases). The CDR3 length is 16 residues. Looked up from germline, CDR1 is SGHNT and CDR2 is YYREEE (reference sequence). V lost 4 bases to trimming and J lost 0 bases, with 14 bases between them. The CDR3 region is CASSRDVWGSGNTIYF. The DNA for the CDR3 is TGTGCCAGCAGCCGGGACGTCTGGGGCTCTGGAAACACCATATATTTT. The full variable domain, in which reference TRBV5-4 and TRBJ1-3 provide the parts outside the CDR3, is ETGVTQSPTHLIKTRGQQVTLRCSSQSGHNTVSWYQQALGQGPQFIFQYYREEENGRGNFPPRFSGLQFPNYSSELNVNALELDDSALYLCASSRDVWGSGNTIYFGEGSWLTVV.

V usage is TRBV15 and J usage is TRBJ1-3, with D hard to call. Germline V lookup: CDR1 LNHNV, CDR2 YYDKDF (reference sequence). The V end was cut by 2 bases, the J end by 0 bases, with 2 bases between. The CDR3 has 13 residues. The CDR3 sequence is CATSRHSGNTIYF. The CDR3 DNA reads as TGTGCCACCAGCAGACACTCTGGAAACACCATATATTTT.